This TCR beta chain stems from a study of cytomegalovirus exposure and HLA in healthy donors. In regard to this clone: Its specificity is not known.

General study findings and limits: Common viral pathogens seemed, in a later analysis, to connect with several of the most significant clusters. Relative to the approximately 700-donor mean, N-insertions were reportedly fewer in an Asian-associated ancestry cluster in a later analysis.

PCR was performed using 60 Vbeta and 13 Jbeta primers. The authors' processing: In a later analysis, tens of millions of unique TCR beta chains included roughly 11 million shared by two or more donors. The method was immunoSEQ multiplex PCR; TCRdb's version includes in-frame clones alone and lacks a portion of them. From that table come the V and J calls and clone size; the DNA was used to work out D and trimming. The table shows around 130,000 clones, with about 80% occurring only once. V dropped 1 base and J dropped 4 bases, with 11 bases sitting between them. This CDR3 contains 15 residues. Germline CDR1 and CDR2: SGHTA and FQGNSA.

The sequencing sample was made of PBMCs. The chain employs TRBV7-2 and TRBJ2-1; D possibly corresponds to TRBD2 (6 bases). The TCR comes from a man younger than 35 in good health and CMV-seronegative. CDR3 protein: CASSLVTSFYNEQFF. The CDR3 DNA reads as TGTGCCAGCAGCTTAGTGACTAGTTTTTACAATGAGCAGTTCTTC.